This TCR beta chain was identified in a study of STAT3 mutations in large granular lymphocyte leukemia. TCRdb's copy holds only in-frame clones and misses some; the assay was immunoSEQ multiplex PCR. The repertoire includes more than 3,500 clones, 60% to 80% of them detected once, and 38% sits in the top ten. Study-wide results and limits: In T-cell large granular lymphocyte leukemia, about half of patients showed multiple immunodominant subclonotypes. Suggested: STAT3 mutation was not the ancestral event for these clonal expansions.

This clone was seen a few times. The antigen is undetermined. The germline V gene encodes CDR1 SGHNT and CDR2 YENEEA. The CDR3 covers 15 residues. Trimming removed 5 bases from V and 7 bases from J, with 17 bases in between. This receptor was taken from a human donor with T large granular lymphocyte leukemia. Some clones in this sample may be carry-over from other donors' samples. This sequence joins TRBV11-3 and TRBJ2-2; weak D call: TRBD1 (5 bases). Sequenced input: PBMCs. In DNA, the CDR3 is TGTGCCAGCAGCCCAGGGTTAAACGATGGCGGGGAGCTGTTTTTT. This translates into CASSPGLNDGGELFF.